Presented here are 10 T cell receptor beta chains from one specimen sequenced in a study of T cell repertoires in cytomegalovirus infection. Each CDR3 protein is one row after TCRdb ran MiXCR on the reads. The sample lists roughly 280,000 distinct CDR3 sequences, about 13% occurring once. Sequenced sample: PBMCs. These receptors were collected from a human donor in good health (CMV status not recorded). Some clones in this sample may be carry-over from other donors' samples.

This clonotype came up a few times. The rearrangement links TRBV20-1 to TRBJ1-6; D unclear. The length of the CDR3 is 14 residues. CDR1 and CDR2 from the germline V gene are DFQATT and SNEGSKA (reference sequence). Trimming took 2 bases from V and 1 from J, leaving 6 bases between them. The CDR3 protein is CSARWESYNSPLHF. The CDR3 DNA is TGCAGTGCTAGATGGGAGTCCTATAATTCACCCCTCCACTTT.

This clonotype came up many times. The DNA of the CDR3 is TGTGCCAGCAGCTTAGCGAGGGGGCCGGGAGACGGTAGAGATACGCAGTATTTT. Amino acids: CASSLARGPGDGRDTQYF. This rearrangement joins TRBV7-2 to TRBJ2-3, with D tentatively TRBD1 (7 bases). In germline, CDR1 is SGHTA, CDR2 FQGNSA. Trimming left V 0 bases short and J 5 bases short, with 21 bases between. This CDR3 has 18 residues.

The chain links TRBV6-5 to TRBJ2-7, with 8 bases matching TRBD1. This CDR3 region has 16 residues. With V trimmed by 6 bases and J by 1 base, 11 bases remained unmatched. Germline V CDR1 and CDR2: MNHEY, SVGAGI. CDR3 protein: CASSFRRTGTSYEQYF. In DNA form, the CDR3 reads TGTGCCAGCAGCTTTCGAAGGACAGGGACTTCCTACGAGCAGTACTTC.

This clonotype was seen only a few times. V is TRBV7-9 and J is TRBJ2-7; D tentatively reads TRBD1 or TRBD2 (5 bases each). The V and J ends lost 3 bases and 1 base respectively, with 22 bases between them. Germline CDR1 reads SEHNR; CDR2 reads FQNEAQ (reference sequence). This CDR3 region has 18 residues. The CDR3 nucleotides read TGTGCCAGCAGCTTCCCACCCAGGGACGGATCGGCGTCCTACGAGCAGTACTTC. This gives the protein CASSFPPRDGSASYEQYF.

The table lists this clonotype with many counts. The chain couples TRBV7-2 to TRBJ1-1; D is unresolved. V shed 2 bases and J shed 4 bases, with 14 bases lying between them. In germline, CDR1 is SGHTA, CDR2 FQGNSA. CDR3 length equals 15 residues. The chain's CDR3 is CASSLISRSATEAFF. In DNA form, the CDR3 reads TGTGCCAGCAGCTTAATCTCCAGGTCGGCCACTGAAGCTTTCTTT.

There are many counts of this clonotype. The V gene is TRBV7-2, the J gene TRBJ2-3; D gene unclear. CDR1 is SGHTA and CDR2 is FQGNSA in the germline V gene. The CDR3 runs to 15 residues. Trimming removed 0 bases at V and 2 bases at J, with 9 bases between. The CDR3 loop is CASSLAGSLTDTQYF. The CDR3 nucleotides read TGTGCCAGCAGCTTAGCCGGCAGCCTCACAGATACGCAGTATTTT.

This clonotype was counted only a few times. The gene calls are TRBV4-3 and TRBJ2-2, with 7 bases aligning to TRBD2. Germline CDR1 and CDR2: LGHNA and YSLEER. Trimming cost V 0 bases and J 5 bases; bases outside gene matches: 9. The CDR3 totals 17 residues. The CDR3 region is CASSQDLGGRGTGELFF. CDR3 nucleotides: TGCGCCAGCAGCCAAGATCTGGGCGGGAGAGGTACCGGGGAGCTGTTTTTT.

The table lists this clonotype with many counts. The gene calls are TRBV2 and TRBJ1-4; D call uncertain. This CDR3 is built from 12 residues. Trimming took 8 bases from V and 5 from J, leaving 9 bases between them. Germline loops: CDR1 SNHLY, CDR2 FYNNEI. Written as DNA, the CDR3 is TGTGCCAGCGTGGCCTCCAATGAAAAACTGTTTTTT. Translation: CASVASNEKLFF.

V is TRBV5-4 and J is TRBJ1-2; a weak D match, TRBD1 (5 bases). Trimming removed 4 bases from V and 4 bases from J, with 11 bases in between. Germline V gene data show CDR1 as SGHNT and CDR2 as YYREEE (reference sequence). The CDR3 has 13 amino acids. CDR3 nucleotide sequence: TGTGCCAGCAGCCAGGGACGGACCTATGGCTACACCTTC. Translating it yields CASSQGRTYGYTF.

The V gene is TRBV14, the J gene TRBJ2-7; D ambiguous. This CDR3 spans 12 amino acids. From germline, CDR1 is SGHDN and CDR2 FVKESK. The V gene lost 1 base and the J gene lost 0 bases, with 1 base spanning the gap. As DNA, the CDR3 is TGTGCCAGCAGCCAAGTCTCCTACGAGCAGTACTTC. This codes for CASSQVSYEQYF.